These T cell receptor beta chains were read from a single sample in a study of beta chain features in type 1 diabetes. Assay used: immunoSEQ multiplex PCR; TCRdb lists only in-frame clones, some missing. The sample shows hundreds of thousands of clones, around 16% of them seen only once. Source material: naive CD4+ T cells from blood. The receptor set was obtained from a man between 18 and 35 years old in good health. Each CDR3 is given with its conserved first and last residue. The D gene is left open where the match is weak. Some rows mark clone size as missing; the rest say once, few, many or name a class of expanded clone.

J gene | D gene | CDR3 length | clone size | V gene | CDR3 DNA | CDR3 protein
TRBJ2-5 | . | 13 | . | TRBV11-2 | TGTGCCAGCAGCTTAAGGGTTGTAGAGACCCAGTACTTC | CASSLRVVETQYF
TRBJ1-4 | TRBD1 | 15 | . | TRBV30 | TGTGCCTGGAGGAATGGGGACAGGGGGAATGAAAAACTGTTTTTT | CAWRNGDRGNEKLFF
TRBJ1-1 | . | 15 | . | TRBV5-6 | TGTGCCAGCAGCTTGCAGGGAAGGATGAACACTGAAGCTTTCTTT | CASSLQGRMNTEAFF
TRBJ2-5 | TRBD2 | 14 | few | TRBV7-3 | TGTGCCAGCAGCCCAGGGAGGGACCAAGAGACCCAGTACTTC | CASSPGRDQETQYF
TRBJ1-1 | TRBD1 | 15 | . | TRBV5-6 | TGTGCCAGCAGCTCTGGACAGGGGCTGAACACTGAAGCTTTCTTT | CASSSGQGLNTEAFF
TRBJ1-4 | TRBD1 | 15 | few | TRBV6-4 | TGTGCCAGCAGGAGATCAGGGGGTACTAATGAAAAACTGTTTTTT | CASRRSGGTNEKLFF
TRBJ2-5 | . | 15 | few | TRBV5-1 | TGCGCCAGCAGCTTGGAGGCGGGGCCGAGGGAGACCCAGTACTTC | CASSLEAGPRETQYF
TRBJ1-2 | . | 13 | . | TRBV7-9 | TGTGCCAGCAGCTCCACGGGTACCGATGGCTACACCTTC | CASSSTGTDGYTF
TRBJ1-2 | . | 13 | few | TRBV7-2 | TGTGCCAGCAGCTTAGCTTCGGACTATGGCTACACCTTC | CASSLASDYGYTF
TRBJ1-6 | TRBD1 | 15 | few | TRBV7-9 | TGTGCCAGCAGCTTAGGGTGGACAGGAGTTTCACCCCTCCACTTT | CASSLGWTGVSPLHF
TRBJ2-7 | TRBD1 | 17 | . | TRBV4-2 | TGTGCCAGCAGCCAAGGAAGGAGGACAGGCTCCAATTACGAGCAGTACTTC | CASSQGRRTGSNYEQYF
TRBJ2-1 | TRBD2 | 14 | . | TRBV7-2 | TGTGCCAGCAGACAAGGGACTAGCCGGAATGAGCAGTTCTTC | CASRQGTSRNEQFF
TRBJ2-7 | . | 14 | once | TRBV6-5 | TGTGCCAGCAGTTACCAGGGGAGCTCCTACGAGCAGTACTTC | CASSYQGSSYEQYF
TRBJ2-1 | . | 15 | few | TRBV5-1 | TGCGCCAGCAGCTTGGCCCGGCAGGACAACAATGAGCAGTTCTTC | CASSLARQDNNEQFF
TRBJ2-2 | TRBD2 | 17 | . | TRBV4-3 | TGCGCCAGCAGCCAAGAACTGAGACTAGCGGTCACCGGGGAGCTGTTTTTT | CASSQELRLAVTGELFF
TRBJ2-3 | . | 12 | few | TRBV7-2 | TGTGCCAGCAGCCCTGGGACAGATACGCAGTATTTT | CASSPGTDTQYF
TRBJ2-5 | . | 15 | . | TRBV11-2 | TGTGCCAGCACCCGCCTTGGACTGGGGAAGGAGACCCAGTACTTC | CASTRLGLGKETQYF